This TCR beta chain was recovered during a study of human T cells and chemical hapten exposure (dated by TCRdb to the early 2020s). Describing the broader study: For sensitization, 2% DPC in acetone was applied to an approximately 2 cm by approximately 2 cm area of upper inner arm skin. Weekly therapeutic DPC doses were additionally applied to the scalp of patients throughout the roughly 25-week study period. Patch testing was performed on the upper back with Finn chambers containing 0.01% DPC, and the patch tests were scored after 6 days according to International Contact Dermatitis Research Group standards. Most of the patients in the cohort were female, and the cohort covered alopecia areata with under or over 50% scalp involvement, alopecia totalis and alopecia universalis. Libraries were combined into a pool for sequencing, and differences in TCR yield between samples came mainly from small differences in library volumes within the pool. Peripheral blood TCR repertoire changes were tracked in vivo in alopecia patients during primary and secondary sensitization to the hapten diphenylcyclopropenone (DPC). Blood samples were taken from patients before sensitization (week 0) and then at 2, 6 and about 24 weeks after DPC sensitization. For TCR sequencing, blood came from 25 to 30 alopecia patients at anywhere from one to four time points (pre-sensitization, 2, 6 and 24 weeks). Summary of the overall study and its limitations: Repeated subsampling changed both the strength of the expansion versus patch-test correlation and the threshold at which that correlation became significant. DPC sensitization did not change the number of TCRs with a frequency above 1 in 1000, and there was no evidence of changes in global repertoire structure. Compared with pre-sensitization or healthy control sets, expanded TCRs formed significantly more large CDR3 similarity clusters, which is consistent with antigen-driven responses. Patch test score correlated positively with the number of PT1 expanded TCRs, reaching significance at thresholds 8, 16 and 32 but not at 4. Because all patients had alopecia, a presumed autoimmune disease, the immune response of the patients might differ from that of healthy individuals.

As concerns this clonotype: Which antigen it targets is not known. Base qualities were left out, and no much larger clone turns up one base away.

Receptor libraries were prepared by RACE. Sequencing took place on a NextSeq 500. During library preparation, unique molecular identifiers were attached to individual cDNA molecules so that TCRs could be counted in a quantitative, reproducible way. Each blood RNA sample was used to sequence both TCR alpha and TCR beta chains. The study's processing was this. A median of roughly 99,000 TCRs per sample was observed, with a range of about 20,000 to 750,000. The Decombinator software suite was used to annotate V, J and CDR3 in the TCR reads. For the PS versus PT1 abundance plots, all samples were subsampled to the same number of TCRs (28,000). Expanded TCRs were defined as absent before sensitization and observed at least eight times at the 2-week time point. TCRdb reprocessing: public reads trimmed at Q25 with fastp, clones called with MiXCR, in-frame beta chains kept. Under each unique CDR3 protein, matching rows form one entry showing the most common genes and DNA. The V and J calls reflect TCRdb's pipeline rather than the authors' work. In all, the sample holds about 100,000 distinct CDR3 sequences, and roughly an eighth of those were seen once. The top ten clonotypes cover roughly 3.1% of the sample.

The sample's time point label, decoded: patch test 2, 6 weeks after DPC sensitization. The treatment or condition label, as the study defines it: therapeutic diphenylcyclopropenone sensitization with weekly scalp DPC. Blood at each patch-test visit was drawn before the patch test was applied. Patients were eligible if aged 18 to 70, diagnosed with alopecia and judged suitable for DPC therapy, and pregnant patients were excluded. Total RNA was extracted from unfractionated whole blood collected in Tempus Blood RNA tubes. In the germline V gene, CDR1 corresponds to SQVTM and CDR2 to ANQGSEA. Measured from the cysteine to the phenylalanine, the CDR3 is 11 residues long. Kept here is only the CDR3 DNA, which spans 33 bases and is read in frame from base 1. Unmatched junction bases come to 7, with V trimmed by 6 bases and J by 9 bases.

This TCR came from a middle-aged woman with alopecia areata. Some clones in this sample may be carry-over from other donors' samples. Material: whole blood, obtained in connection with sensitization to the hapten diphenylcyclopropenone (DPC). This sequence uses TRBV29-1 and TRBJ1-1, and TRBD1 aligns with 7 junction nucleotides. The CDR3 protein is CSVDGTDKAFF. The base sequence is TGCAGCGTCGATGGGACAGATAAAGCTTTCTTT. Extended through the reference TRBV29-1 and TRBJ1-1 proteins, this CDR3 yields the full variable domain: SAVISQKPSRDICQRGTSLTIQCQVDSQVTMMFWYRQQPGQSLTLIATANQGSEATYESGFVIDKFPISRPNLTFSTLTVSNMSPEDSSIYLCSVDGTDKAFFGQGTRLTVV.